This T cell receptor (beta chain) stems from a study of control samples from healthy donors and cancer patients. Germline assignment: CDR1 SGHVS and CDR2 FQNEAQ. The CDR3 totals 15 residues. V was clipped by 6 bases and J by 3 bases; unmatched bases: 7. The method was immunoSEQ multiplex PCR; TCRdb's version includes in-frame clones alone and lacks a portion of them. The repertoire holds more than 85,000 clones, with approximately 90% as singletons. The chain employs TRBV7-8 and TRBJ2-2, with 7 bases identical to TRBD1. What was sequenced was blood. This TCR was sampled from a woman in her forties or fifties in good health. The CDR3 nucleotides read TGTGCCAGCAGAGAAGGGGGCCTAGACACCGGGGAGCTGTTTTTT. Its protein product is CASREGGLDTGELFF.